Below are 29 T cell receptor beta chains sequenced from a single sample in a study of blood T cell repertoires in COVID-19. Generated by immunoSEQ multiplex PCR, the TCRdb table keeps only in-frame clones and is missing some. Here the sample spans about 150,000 clones, 87% being singletons. The specimen was peripheral blood. Receptors originate from a human donor in a cohort sampled during active COVID-19.

J is TRBJ2-7 and V is TRBV5-6; 8 bases line up with TRBD1. The V gene's germline CDR1 is SGHDT and CDR2 YYEEEE. V lost 4 bases to trimming and J lost 1 base; unmatched junction nucleotides: 10. The CDR3 consists of 16 residues. The CDR3 bases are TGTGCCAGCAGCCCACTGCGGGACAGGTCTTCCTACGAGCAGTACTTC. Amino acid sequence: CASSPLRDRSSYEQYF.

This chain connects TRBV7-2 to TRBJ1-6, with 7 bases that match TRBD1. The CDR3 is made up of 14 amino acids. The V gene end was trimmed by 4 bases and the J gene end by 9 bases; junction bases not matched to a gene: 6. Germline V gene lookup returns CDR1 SGHTA and CDR2 FQGNSA. Here the CDR3 reads CASSSRTGASPLHF. For the CDR3, the DNA is TGTGCCAGCAGCTCCCGGACAGGAGCTTCACCCCTCCACTTT.

The chain recombines TRBV6-5 with TRBJ2-7; 8 bases agree with TRBD1. In germline, CDR1 is MNHEY, CDR2 SVGAGI. Trimming cost V 8 bases and J 6 bases; bases outside gene matches: 9. CDR3 size: 13 residues. The CDR3 spells CASRTGIGGEQYF. The CDR3 DNA follows: TGTGCCAGCCGGACAGGGATTGGAGGCGAGCAGTACTTC.

The chain links TRBV11-3 to TRBJ2-5, with TRBD1 as a possible D gene (6 bases). The CDR3 is 16 amino acids. V was shortened by 3 bases and J by 2 bases, with 16 bases between the two germline ends. The germline V gene has CDR1 SGHNT and CDR2 YENEEA. The CDR3 spells CASSFPTGGGQETQYF. CDR3 nucleotide sequence: TGTGCCAGCAGCTTCCCGACAGGTGGGGGACAAGAGACCCAGTACTTC. The variable domain in full, with the rest retrieved from reference TRBV11-3 and TRBJ2-5, is EAGVVQSPRYKIIEKKQPVAFWCNPISGHNTLYWYLQNLGQGPELLIRYENEEAVDDSQLPKDRFSAERLKGVDSTLKIQPAELGDSAVYLCASSFPTGGGQETQYFGPGTRLLVL.

The chain couples TRBV5-1 to TRBJ2-1; no firm D call. V was trimmed by 0 bases and J by 5 bases, leaving 12 bases between them. The germline CDR1 and CDR2 sequences are SGHRS and YFSETQ. This CDR3 has 15 amino acids. The CDR3 region has the DNA TGCGCCAGCAGCTTGGTGAAGGCAGGCGACAATGAGCAGTTCTTC. Translation gives CASSLVKAGDNEQFF.

The chain's CDR3 is CASSFGGAEGVTEAFF. In DNA, the CDR3 is TGCGCCAGCAGCTTTGGGGGCGCAGAGGGGGTAACTGAAGCTTTCTTT. The V call is TRBV5-1, the J call TRBJ1-1; TRBD1 might be the D (6 bases). The CDR3 spans 16 residues. CDR1 and CDR2 from the germline V gene are SGHRS and YFSETQ. The V and J ends lost 2 bases and 5 bases respectively, with 19 bases between them.

The J gene is TRBJ1-2, the V gene TRBV12-3 or TRBV12-4; D remains ambiguous. The V gene lost 4 bases and the J gene lost 4 bases, with 10 bases spanning the gap. The CDR3 runs to 13 residues. The CDR3 DNA is TGTGCCAGCAGTTATAGCTGGCTCTATGGCTACACCTTC. Its translation is CASSYSWLYGYTF.

The rearrangement uses TRBV7-2 and TRBJ2-7; the match to TRBD2 covers 10 bases. The germline V gene has CDR1 SGHTA and CDR2 FQGNSA. This CDR3 has 15 residues. V dropped 0 bases and J dropped 5; count of bases not matched to a gene: 4. The CDR3 nucleotides read TGTGCCAGCAGCTTAGCATCTAGCGGGGGAGACGAGCAGTACTTC. It codes for CASSLASSGGDEQYF.

This clone was recorded a few times. The CDR3 reads CASSQGDSYNEQFF. The DNA of the CDR3 is TGTGCCAGCAGCCAAGGAGATTCGTACAATGAGCAGTTCTTC. The chain combines TRBV3-1 (or the pseudogene TRBV3-2) with TRBJ2-1; D gene uncertain. In germline, CDR1 is LGHDT, CDR2 YNNKEL (reference sequence). The CDR3 is 14 amino acids. Deletions cut 1 base from V and 4 bases from J, with 8 bases between.

The chain is built from TRBV6-5 and TRBJ1-5; 7 nucleotides agree with TRBD1. CDR3 length: 15 residues. V lost 6 bases to trimming and J lost 4 bases; unmatched junction nucleotides: 9. The germline V gene encodes CDR1 MNHEY and CDR2 SVGAGI. The CDR3 region is CASRSPGQTNQPQHF. For the CDR3, the DNA is TGTGCCAGCAGATCCCCGGGACAGACTAATCAGCCCCAGCATTTT.

The chain uses TRBV6-2 or TRBV6-3 and TRBJ1-2; D is uncertain. The CDR3 sequence is 15 residues long. The germline V and J ends were trimmed by 5 bases and 7 bases, with 20 bases remaining between them. CDR1 and CDR2 (germline): MNHEY, SVGEGT. Here the CDR3 reads CASSKRQSGSGGYTF. In DNA, the CDR3 is TGTGCCAGCAGTAAACGACAATCTGGATCCGGTGGCTACACCTTC.

The chain carries TRBV5-1 and TRBJ2-7; D may be TRBD2 (6 bases). The CDR3 sequence is 13 residues long. Germline CDR1 is SGHRS and CDR2 is YFSETQ. V lost 4 bases and J 1 base, leaving 9 bases between the germline ends. The CDR3 sequence: CASSGGISYEQYF. CDR3 DNA sequence: TGCGCCAGCAGCGGCGGGATTTCCTACGAGCAGTACTTC.

J is TRBJ2-7 and V is TRBV7-2; D gene ambiguous. The CDR3 has 15 residues. Trimming stripped 0 bases from V and 2 bases from J, with 11 bases between. Germline CDR1 reads SGHTA; CDR2 reads FQGNSA. DNA of the CDR3: TGTGCCAGCAGCTTAGCTGTAGCCCATCCCTACGAGCAGTACTTC. As protein: CASSLAVAHPYEQYF.

CDR3 in amino acids: CASTKVGGREKLFF. CDR3 coding DNA: TGTGCCAGTACCAAGGTGGGGGGAAGAGAAAAACTGTTTTTT. The V and J genes are TRBV19 and TRBJ1-4; the D gene is possibly TRBD1 (5 bases). Germline V gene lookup returns CDR1 LNHDA and CDR2 SQIVND (reference sequence). This CDR3 has 14 amino acids. V lost 7 bases and J 8 bases, leaving 17 bases between the germline ends.

This chain uses TRBV4-1 with TRBJ2-2; possibly TRBD1 for D (6 bases). This CDR3 is built from 15 residues. Germline V gene data show CDR1 as MGHRA and CDR2 as YSYEKL. V was pared by 1 base and J by 3 bases, with 9 bases between. CDR3 nucleotides: TGCGCCAGCAGCCAAGGCAGGGGTGACACCGGGGAGCTGTTTTTT. Translation gives CASSQGRGDTGELFF.

The CDR3 DNA reads as TGTGCCAGCAGCCAAGCGCAGACATGGAGGGAGACCCAGTACTTC. It codes for CASSQAQTWRETQYF. This chain connects TRBV3-1 (or the pseudogene TRBV3-2) to TRBJ2-5; perhaps TRBD2 as D (5 bases). V was pared by 1 base and J by 5 bases, with 14 bases between. This CDR3 has 15 residues. Germline CDR1 LGHDT, CDR2 YNNKEL (reference sequence).

In this sample, this clone turned up once. The V call is TRBV7-9, the J call TRBJ1-4; TRBD1 agrees at 12 bases. CDR1 is SEHNR and CDR2 is FQNEAQ in the germline V gene (reference sequence). The CDR3 consists of 18 residues. V lost 5 bases and J lost 8; bases outside the gene matches: 15. CDR3 bases: TGTGCCAGCAGCCTTTCGCCGGGACAGGGGGCGCGTTACGAAAAACTGTTTTTT. Protein sequence: CASSLSPGQGARYEKLFF.

This chain links TRBV9 with TRBJ2-1; D remains unclear. The germline V gene has CDR1 SGDLS and CDR2 YYNGEE. This CDR3 is built from 12 residues. With 7 bases removed from V and 6 bases from J, the gap between germline ends came to 11 bases. CDR3 DNA: TGTGCCAGCGGTGGGCTCCGCAATGAGCAGTTCTTC. Translated, it gives CASGGLRNEQFF.

This clone was observed once. The chain combines TRBV10-3 with TRBJ2-2; 8 bases fit TRBD2. This CDR3 spans 16 amino acids. Germline V gene sequence: CDR1 ENHRY, CDR2 SYGVKD. After removal of 0 bases from V and 7 bases from J, the junction contained 7 bases not matched to a gene. DNA of the CDR3: TGTGCCATCAGTGAGTCGTCCACCGGGACTAGCGGGGAGCTGTTTTTT. This encodes CAISESSTGTSGELFF.

The V gene is TRBV5-1, the J gene TRBJ2-7, with 7 nucleotides matching TRBD2. The CDR3 covers 16 residues. The V gene end was trimmed by 0 bases and the J gene end by 6 bases; junction bases not matched to a gene: 12. CDR1 and CDR2 (germline): SGHRS, YFSETQ. The CDR3 protein is CASSLGRGTVWVEQYF. CDR3 in DNA: TGCGCCAGCAGCTTGGGGCGGGGGACCGTCTGGGTCGAGCAGTACTTC.

In its sample, this clone was seen once. The chain recombines TRBV3-1 (or the pseudogene TRBV3-2) with TRBJ2-2; D uncertain. The CDR3 has 17 residues. Germline V CDR1 and CDR2: LGHDT, YNNKEL (reference sequence). The ends were cut back, 2 bases at V and 4 bases at J, with 17 bases in the middle. CDR3 sequence: CASSQRKGVISTGELFF. The CDR3 DNA reads TGTGCCAGCAGCCAAAGGAAAGGAGTCATCTCCACCGGGGAGCTGTTTTTT.

The chain couples TRBV7-6 to TRBJ2-7, with TRBD1 identical over 9 bases. Trimming at V came to 1 base and at J to 6 bases, leaving 13 bases not matched to a gene. CDR1 and CDR2 from the germline V gene are SGHVS and FNYEAQ. The CDR3 runs 17 residues. The DNA of the CDR3 is TGTGCCAGCAGCTTAGAGTGGTCGTGGACAGGGGTGGGCGAGCAGTACTTC. Its translation is CASSLEWSWTGVGEQYF.

This chain connects TRBV5-6 to TRBJ2-7; 8 nucleotides match TRBD1. Germline-derived CDR1 and CDR2 are SGHDT and YYEEEE. The CDR3 extends over 15 amino acids. After removal of 3 bases from V and 7 bases from J, the junction contained 12 bases not matched to a gene. The CDR3 sequence is CASSSQGVRSWEQYF. The CDR3 DNA reads as TGTGCCAGCAGCTCACAGGGGGTCAGATCGTGGGAGCAGTACTTC.

The rearrangement uses TRBV5-4 and TRBJ2-3, with 7 nucleotides matching TRBD2. Per the germline V gene, CDR1 is SGHNT and CDR2 is YYREEE (reference sequence). J was trimmed by 6 bases and V by 1 base; bases with no gene match: 8. This CDR3 spans 15 amino acids. The CDR3 spells CASSLPGGIGDTQYF. The CDR3 DNA reads TGTGCCAGCAGCTTGCCGGGAGGTATTGGGGATACGCAGTATTTT.

The chain links TRBV27 to TRBJ1-2; possible D gene TRBD1, 5 bases. The CDR3 consists of 16 residues. Germline-derived CDR1 and CDR2 are MNHEY and SMNVEV (reference sequence). V was shortened by 6 bases and J by 2 bases, with 19 bases between the two germline ends. In DNA form, the CDR3 reads TGTGCCAGCAGCTCTCCTTTGCGGGGGGGAAACTATGGCTACACCTTC. Protein sequence: CASSSPLRGGNYGYTF.

The chain is built from TRBV6-5 and TRBJ2-5, with no clear D. CDR1 is MNHEY, CDR2 SVGAGI, per germline. There are 16 residues in the CDR3. V lost 0 bases, J lost 4 bases, and 15 bases lay in between. As DNA, the CDR3 is TGTGCCAGCAGTTACTCGATCCAGCGCCCACGAGAGACCCAGTACTTC. It codes for CASSYSIQRPRETQYF.

The chain is built from TRBV5-1 and TRBJ2-4; D ambiguous. Per the germline V gene, CDR1 is SGHRS and CDR2 is YFSETQ. The CDR3 is 13 residues long. The V end was cut by 0 bases, the J end by 3 bases, with 4 bases between. The CDR3 DNA follows: TGCGCCAGCAGCTTGGATCTCAAAAACATTCAGTACTTC. Encoded protein: CASSLDLKNIQYF.

The chain links TRBV6-1 to TRBJ2-7; possible D gene TRBD1, 6 bases. Looked up from germline, CDR1 is MNHNS and CDR2 is SASEGT. The CDR3 consists of 18 residues. V lost 0 bases and J lost 6, with 24 bases in between. This CDR3 is CASSEALLSSVGAREQYF. DNA of the CDR3: TGTGCCAGCAGTGAAGCGCTTCTGAGTTCTGTGGGGGCTCGCGAGCAGTACTTC.

This chain uses TRBV6-2 or TRBV6-3 with TRBJ1-2; weak D call: TRBD1 (5 bases). The germline V gene encodes CDR1 MNHEY and CDR2 SVGEGT. V lost 5 bases and J 4 bases, leaving 11 bases between the germline ends. There are 13 residues in the CDR3. CDR3 in amino acids: CASSRRQTYGYTF. CDR3 nucleotides: TGTGCCAGCAGTCGGAGACAGACCTATGGCTACACCTTC.